A selection of T cell receptor beta chains follows, all from one sample in a study of blood T cells in healthy people across ages. TCRdb fed the 5' RACE reads into MiXCR, producing one record per CDR3 protein. The repertoire holds 1.4 million or so distinct CDR3 sequences, with around 40% as singletons. The source material was blood. Receptor source: a woman between 18 and 29 years old in good health. Each CDR3 is given with its conserved first and last residue. D genes are given only for firm matches. Size values are once, few and many counts, or a class for expanded clones, and some rows have none.

V gene: TRBV6-2/TRBV6-3
D gene: -
J gene: TRBJ2-5
clone size: -
CDR3 DNA: TGTGCCAGCAGTCGGCCGTCTCCGAGTCATGAGCAGTACTTC
CDR3 protein: CASSRPSPSHEQYF

V gene: TRBV7-9
D gene: TRBD2
J gene: TRBJ2-1
clone size: few
CDR3 DNA: TGTGCCAGCATGCGGCGGGAGGGATCCTACAATGAGCAGTTCTTC
CDR3 protein: CASMRREGSYNEQFF

V gene: TRBV10-3
D gene: TRBD2
J gene: TRBJ2-1
clone size: -
CDR3 DNA: TGTGTCGTGGGACTAGCGGGAGTCAATGAGCAGTTCTTC
CDR3 protein: CVVGLAGVNEQFF

V gene: TRBV7-2
D gene: -
J gene: TRBJ1-2
clone size: few
CDR3 DNA: TGTGCCAGCAGCCCCGGACAGTTACCTCATGGCTACACCTTC
CDR3 protein: CASSPGQLPHGYTF

V gene: TRBV11-2
D gene: TRBD2
J gene: TRBJ2-1
clone size: -
CDR3 DNA: TGTGCCAGCAGCGCGGACTTAGGGAGGGAGTTCTTC
CDR3 protein: CASSADLGREFF

V gene: TRBV20-1
D gene: -
J gene: TRBJ1-1
clone size: -
CDR3 DNA: TGCAGTGCTAGATTGCGATTGGGGACTGAAGCTTTCTTT
CDR3 protein: CSARLRLGTEAFF

V gene: TRBV27
D gene: TRBD2
J gene: TRBJ2-7
clone size: few
CDR3 DNA: TGTGCCAGCAGCCCCGGGACTAGCGCGATTGGTATATACGAGCAGTACTTC
CDR3 protein: CASSPGTSAIGIYEQYF

V gene: TRBV16
D gene: -
J gene: TRBJ2-7
clone size: -
CDR3 DNA: TGTGCCAGCAGCCGAAGAACGAGTCGCGCCTACGAGCAGTACTTC
CDR3 protein: CASSRRTSRAYEQYF

V gene: TRBV25-1
D gene: -
J gene: TRBJ2-7
clone size: -
CDR3 DNA: TGTGCCAGCAGTGCCCCCCGAGGATTCCGAGCTGACGAGCAGTACTTC
CDR3 protein: CASSAPRGFRADEQYF

V gene: TRBV29-1
D gene: TRBD2
J gene: TRBJ2-7
clone size: -
CDR3 DNA: TGCAGCGTTGAAAAATCTAGCGGGCCATCCTACGAGCAGTACTTC
CDR3 protein: CSVEKSSGPSYEQYF

V gene: TRBV6-6
D gene: TRBD2
J gene: TRBJ2-2
clone size: -
CDR3 DNA: TGTGCCAGCAGAGGGACTAGCGGGGGAAACACCGGGGAGCTGTTTTTT
CDR3 protein: CASRGTSGGNTGELFF

V gene: TRBV4-1
D gene: TRBD2
J gene: TRBJ2-1
clone size: -
CDR3 DNA: TGCGCCAGCAGCCAAGATGGCTTCGGCGCTAGCGGGATCTACAATGAGCAGTTCTTC
CDR3 protein: CASSQDGFGASGIYNEQFF

V gene: TRBV4-2
D gene: -
J gene: TRBJ2-1
clone size: -
CDR3 DNA: TGTGCCAGCAGCCATCTTAGCGGAAGAAGGTACAATGAGCAGTTCTTC
CDR3 protein: CASSHLSGRRYNEQFF

V gene: TRBV2
D gene: TRBD2
J gene: TRBJ2-5
clone size: -
CDR3 DNA: TGTGCCAGCGGTAACTGGGACTACGGTGAGCAGTACTTC
CDR3 protein: CASGNWDYGEQYF

V gene: TRBV30
D gene: -
J gene: TRBJ2-7
clone size: -
CDR3 DNA: TGTGCCTGGAGTTGGAGAGACGAGCAGTACTTC
CDR3 protein: CAWSWRDEQYF

V gene: TRBV5-6
D gene: TRBD1
J gene: TRBJ1-5
clone size: -
CDR3 DNA: TGTGCCAGCAGCGTCGGACAGGGGCGGATTCAGCCCCAGCATTTT
CDR3 protein: CASSVGQGRIQPQHF

V gene: TRBV9
D gene: TRBD1
J gene: TRBJ1-1
clone size: few
CDR3 DNA: TGTGCCAGCAGCGTAGCACAGGGGGGGCCCCGGGGCACTGAAGCTTTCTTT
CDR3 protein: CASSVAQGGPRGTEAFF

V gene: TRBV10-3
D gene: TRBD2
J gene: TRBJ2-1
clone size: -
CDR3 DNA: TGTGCCATCAGAACACTAGCGGGAAGCGGGAATGAGCAGTTCTTC
CDR3 protein: CAIRTLAGSGNEQFF

V gene: TRBV27
D gene: -
J gene: TRBJ1-1
clone size: -
CDR3 DNA: TGTGCCACCTCGCCCAACCGCAGGGTAACTGAAGCTTTCTTT
CDR3 protein: CATSPNRRVTEAFF

V gene: TRBV15
D gene: -
J gene: TRBJ2-1
clone size: -
CDR3 DNA: TGTGCCACCAGCAGCCCCTTGAGGGGCAGGCGGGTCCATGAGCAGTTCTTC
CDR3 protein: CATSSPLRGRRVHEQFF

V gene: TRBV4-3
D gene: -
J gene: TRBJ1-2
clone size: few
CDR3 DNA: TGCGCCAGCAGCCAAGTGAATGAGACACCATTAGGTACTGGCTACACCTTC
CDR3 protein: CASSQVNETPLGTGYTF

V gene: TRBV20-1
D gene: -
J gene: TRBJ2-7
clone size: -
CDR3 DNA: TGCAGTGCTAGAGTTGGAGTCTACGAGCAGTACTTC
CDR3 protein: CSARVGVYEQYF

V gene: TRBV20-1
D gene: -
J gene: TRBJ1-6
clone size: once
CDR3 DNA: TGCAGTGCTAGAGATCTTACAGTCAATTCACCCCTCCACTTT
CDR3 protein: CSARDLTVNSPLHF

V gene: TRBV20-1
D gene: -
J gene: TRBJ2-1
clone size: -
CDR3 DNA: TGCAGTGCCCAGACCAGTTACAATGAGCAGTTCTTC
CDR3 protein: CSAQTSYNEQFF

V gene: TRBV4-1
D gene: -
J gene: TRBJ1-5
clone size: once
CDR3 DNA: TGCGCCAGCAGCCAAGGACAGGACAGCAATCAGCCCCAGCATTTT
CDR3 protein: CASSQGQDSNQPQHF

V gene: TRBV12-5
D gene: -
J gene: TRBJ2-7
clone size: -
CDR3 DNA: TGTGCTAGTGGCTCCGGTTTTGCCGGGGACGAGCAGTACTTC
CDR3 protein: CASGSGFAGDEQYF

V gene: TRBV5-1
D gene: -
J gene: TRBJ2-1
clone size: -
CDR3 DNA: TGCGCCAGCAGCTCGCCTCCAGGAGAGACTTACAATGAGCAGTTCTTC
CDR3 protein: CASSSPPGETYNEQFF

V gene: TRBV12-3/TRBV12-4
D gene: -
J gene: TRBJ1-1
clone size: few
CDR3 DNA: TGTGCCAGCAGTTCCCCGGGGGGGCGGGCTTTCTTT
CDR3 protein: CASSSPGGRAFF

V gene: TRBV7-2
D gene: -
J gene: TRBJ2-2
clone size: -
CDR3 DNA: TGCGCCAGCAGCCGTGGAGGGAACACCGGGGAGCTGTTTTTT
CDR3 protein: CASSRGGNTGELFF

V gene: TRBV6-5
D gene: -
J gene: TRBJ1-4
clone size: few
CDR3 DNA: TGTGCCAGCAGCCTGGGGCGAAAGAATGAAAAACTGTTTTTT
CDR3 protein: CASSLGRKNEKLFF

V gene: TRBV4-3
D gene: -
J gene: TRBJ2-5
clone size: -
CDR3 DNA: TGCGCCAGCAGTGAGGGGTACAATGAGCAGTACTTC
CDR3 protein: CASSEGYNEQYF

V gene: TRBV5-1
D gene: -
J gene: TRBJ2-3
clone size: many
CDR3 DNA: TGCGCCAGCAGCGGATACCGCACAGATACGCAGTATTTT
CDR3 protein: CASSGYRTDTQYF

V gene: TRBV4-3
D gene: -
J gene: TRBJ2-1
clone size: few
CDR3 DNA: TGCGCCAGCAGTCGATTCAGTGAGCAGTTCTTC
CDR3 protein: CASSRFSEQFF

V gene: TRBV7-2
D gene: TRBD2
J gene: TRBJ2-5
clone size: -
CDR3 DNA: TGTGCCAGCAGCCAGCGGGAGGGGCAAGAGACCCAGTACTTC
CDR3 protein: CASSQREGQETQYF

V gene: TRBV19
D gene: TRBD1
J gene: TRBJ1-6
clone size: -
CDR3 DNA: TGTGCCAGTAGTAAACGACAGGGCGATAATTCACCCCTCCACTTT
CDR3 protein: CASSKRQGDNSPLHF

V gene: TRBV15
D gene: -
J gene: TRBJ2-3
clone size: few
CDR3 DNA: TGTGCCACCAGCAGAGAAATCCTGGAAGATACGCAGTATTTT
CDR3 protein: CATSREILEDTQYF

V gene: TRBV20-1
D gene: -
J gene: TRBJ1-2
clone size: -
CDR3 DNA: TGCAGTGCTAGAGACCTACGGGGACATGGCTACATCTTC
CDR3 protein: CSARDLRGHGYIF

V gene: TRBV6-5
D gene: TRBD1
J gene: TRBJ2-3
clone size: -
CDR3 DNA: TGTGCCAGCAGTTACTCGATGACAGGGGGAACGCAGTATTTT
CDR3 protein: CASSYSMTGGTQYF

V gene: TRBV5-1
D gene: -
J gene: TRBJ1-2
clone size: -
CDR3 DNA: TGCGCCAGCAGCCAAGACTCCCCGTCTGGCTACACCTTC
CDR3 protein: CASSQDSPSGYTF

V gene: TRBV9
D gene: TRBD2
J gene: TRBJ2-1
clone size: -
CDR3 DNA: TGTGCCAGCACCCCTGGGCTAGCGGGATACAATGAGCAGTTCTTC
CDR3 protein: CASTPGLAGYNEQFF

V gene: TRBV4-1
D gene: TRBD2
J gene: TRBJ2-5
clone size: -
CDR3 DNA: TGCGCCAGCAGCCCAAGACTAGCGGAGTACCAAGAGACCCAGTACTTC
CDR3 protein: CASSPRLAEYQETQYF

V gene: TRBV28
D gene: -
J gene: TRBJ1-2
clone size: few
CDR3 DNA: TGTGCCAGCAGTCCCCCTCCGGGGGGCGGCTACACCTTC
CDR3 protein: CASSPPPGGGYTF

V gene: TRBV9
D gene: -
J gene: TRBJ2-1
clone size: -
CDR3 DNA: TGTGCCAGCAGAGTAGGGCCCGGCGGCTCCTACAATGAGCAGTTCTTC
CDR3 protein: CASRVGPGGSYNEQFF

V gene: TRBV27
D gene: -
J gene: TRBJ2-7
clone size: -
CDR3 DNA: TGTGCCAGCAGTTTAGATGTGCGTATAAGAGCATACGAGCAGTACTTC
CDR3 protein: CASSLDVRIRAYEQYF

V gene: TRBV14
D gene: -
J gene: TRBJ1-3
clone size: few
CDR3 DNA: TGTGCCAGCAGCCAGAGACTTCCGGGACGCAGCTCTGGAAACACCATATATTTT
CDR3 protein: CASSQRLPGRSSGNTIYF

V gene: TRBV30
D gene: -
J gene: TRBJ1-1
clone size: -
CDR3 DNA: TGTGCCTGGAGCCCCAGATGGGGGGAGGCTTTCTTT
CDR3 protein: CAWSPRWGEAFF

V gene: TRBV28
D gene: -
J gene: TRBJ1-2
clone size: -
CDR3 DNA: TGTGCCAGCAGTCGCAGGGTGTCTAAGGTCTATGGCTACACCTTC
CDR3 protein: CASSRRVSKVYGYTF

V gene: TRBV18
D gene: -
J gene: TRBJ1-2
clone size: -
CDR3 DNA: TGTGCCAGCTCACCAAAAGTACAGGCGGTCAACTATGGCTACACCTTC
CDR3 protein: CASSPKVQAVNYGYTF

V gene: TRBV6-2/TRBV6-3
D gene: -
J gene: TRBJ1-1
clone size: -
CDR3 DNA: TGTGCCAGCAGCAACTTACCGGGATCTGTAGAAGCTTTCTTT
CDR3 protein: CASSNLPGSVEAFF

V gene: TRBV7-2
D gene: -
J gene: TRBJ1-1
clone size: -
CDR3 DNA: TGTGCCAGCAGCTGGGAAGTCATGTCCGAACACATGAACACTGAAGCTTTCTTT
CDR3 protein: CASSWEVMSEHMNTEAFF